This T cell receptor beta chain appears in the sequencing data of a study of a mutant IDH1 vaccine in newly diagnosed glioma. Across the whole study: Beginning 4-6 weeks after radiotherapy alone, or with temozolomide cycles, vaccination took place. General study findings and limits: Pseudoprogression apparently tracked independently of changes in top peripheral T cell clonotypes.

Time point meaning: week 23, last vaccination. Vaccinated patients received 300 ug of mutant IDH1 20-mer peptide per dose, with topical imiquimod. Repertoires were generated with immunoSEQ multiplex PCR, while TCRdb's copy carries only in-frame clones and drops some. Counted here are about 38,000 clones, 80% to 90% occurring once; the ten biggest clones make up roughly 5%. In regard to this clone: The antigen is undetermined.

The CDR3 extends over 14 amino acids. CDR1 is MNHEY, CDR2 SMNVEV, per germline (reference sequence). Trimming cost V 4 bases and J 1 base; bases outside gene matches: 1. The chain combines TRBV27 with TRBJ2-7; 10 nucleotides agree with TRBD2. The source was PBMCs, collected from a glioma patient whose treatment included an IDH1 peptide vaccine. The sequence derives from a man aged 35 to 55 with glioma. CDR3 DNA sequence: TGTGCCAGCAGTTCACTAGCGGGGTCCTACGAGCAGTACTTC. This translates into CASSSLAGSYEQYF.